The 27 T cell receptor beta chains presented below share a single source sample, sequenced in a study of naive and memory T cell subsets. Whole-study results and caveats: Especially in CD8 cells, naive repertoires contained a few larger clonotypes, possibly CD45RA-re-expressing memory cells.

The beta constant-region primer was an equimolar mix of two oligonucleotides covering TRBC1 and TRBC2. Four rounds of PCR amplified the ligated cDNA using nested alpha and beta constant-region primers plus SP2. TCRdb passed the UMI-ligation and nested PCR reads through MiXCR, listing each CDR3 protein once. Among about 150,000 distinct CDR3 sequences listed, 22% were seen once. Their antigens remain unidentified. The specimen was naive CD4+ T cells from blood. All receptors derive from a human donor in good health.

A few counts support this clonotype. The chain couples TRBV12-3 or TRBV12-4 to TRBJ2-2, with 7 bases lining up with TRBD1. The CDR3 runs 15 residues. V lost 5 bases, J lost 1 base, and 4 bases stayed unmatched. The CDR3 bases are TGTGCCAGCAGTCTACGACAGGGGAACACCGGGGAGCTGTTTTTT. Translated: CASSLRQGNTGELFF.

The CDR3 reads CASSYSGKNTIYF. Here the CDR3 DNA reads TGTGCCAGCAGTTACTCGGGGAAAAACACCATATATTTT. The chain uses TRBV6-5 and TRBJ1-3; D is ambiguous. This CDR3 region has 13 residues. Germline assignment: CDR1 MNHEY and CDR2 SVGAGI. The V end lost 0 bases, the J end lost 6 bases, and 6 bases lay between the germline ends.

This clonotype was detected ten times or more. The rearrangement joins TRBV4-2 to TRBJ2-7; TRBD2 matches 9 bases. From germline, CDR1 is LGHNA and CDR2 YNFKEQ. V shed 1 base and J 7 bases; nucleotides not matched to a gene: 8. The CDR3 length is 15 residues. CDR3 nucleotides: TGTGCCAGCAGCCAAGCTGGGACTAGCTCCCAGGAGCAGTACTTC. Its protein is CASSQAGTSSQEQYF.

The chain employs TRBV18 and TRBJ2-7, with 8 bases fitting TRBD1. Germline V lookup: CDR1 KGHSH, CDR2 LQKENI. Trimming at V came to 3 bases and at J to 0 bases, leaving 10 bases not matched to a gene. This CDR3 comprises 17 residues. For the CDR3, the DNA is TGTGCCAGCTCACCCCAACGGAGGACAGGGACCTCCTACGAGCAGTACTTC. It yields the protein CASSPQRRTGTSYEQYF.

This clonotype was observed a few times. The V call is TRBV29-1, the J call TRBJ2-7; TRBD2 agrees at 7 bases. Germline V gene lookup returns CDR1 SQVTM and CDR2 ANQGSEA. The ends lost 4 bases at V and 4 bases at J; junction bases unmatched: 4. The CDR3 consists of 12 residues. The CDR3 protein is CSVGGSGYEQYF. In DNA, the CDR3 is TGCAGCGTTGGCGGGAGTGGGTACGAGCAGTACTTC.

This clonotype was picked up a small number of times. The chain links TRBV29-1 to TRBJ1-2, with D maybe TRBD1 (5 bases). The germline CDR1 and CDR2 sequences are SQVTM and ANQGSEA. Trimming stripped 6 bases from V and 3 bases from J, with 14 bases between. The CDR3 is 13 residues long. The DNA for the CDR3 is TGCAGCGTAGAAAAACAGGCGGACTATGGCTACACCTTC. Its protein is CSVEKQADYGYTF.

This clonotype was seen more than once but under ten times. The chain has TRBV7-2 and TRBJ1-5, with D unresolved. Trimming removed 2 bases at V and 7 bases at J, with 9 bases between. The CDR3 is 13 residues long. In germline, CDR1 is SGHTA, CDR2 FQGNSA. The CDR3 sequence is CASSLRRSQPQHF. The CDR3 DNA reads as TGTGCCAGCAGCTTACGAAGGTCCCAGCCCCAGCATTTT.

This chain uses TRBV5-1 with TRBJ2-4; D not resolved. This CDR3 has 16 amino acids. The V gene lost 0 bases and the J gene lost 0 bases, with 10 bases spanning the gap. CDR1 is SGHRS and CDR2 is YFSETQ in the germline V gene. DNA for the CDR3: TGCGCCAGCAGCTTGGGAACGGATATAGCCAAAAACATTCAGTACTTC. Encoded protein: CASSLGTDIAKNIQYF.

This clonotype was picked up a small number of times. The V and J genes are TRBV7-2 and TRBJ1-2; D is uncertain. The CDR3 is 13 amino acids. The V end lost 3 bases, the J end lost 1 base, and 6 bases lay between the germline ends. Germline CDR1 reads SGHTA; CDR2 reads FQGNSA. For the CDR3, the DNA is TGTGCCAGCAGCTTTCAAGTTAACTATGGCTACACCTTC. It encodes CASSFQVNYGYTF.

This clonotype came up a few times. CDR3 in DNA: TGTGCCAGCAGCGCGGGACTAGCGGGCGGACACCAAGAGACCCAGTACTTC. This codes for CASSAGLAGGHQETQYF. V is TRBV9 and J is TRBJ2-5, with 12 bases fitting TRBD2. Germline CDR1 and CDR2: SGDLS and YYNGEE. This CDR3 spans 17 amino acids. V was clipped by 3 bases and J by 0 bases; unmatched bases: 6.

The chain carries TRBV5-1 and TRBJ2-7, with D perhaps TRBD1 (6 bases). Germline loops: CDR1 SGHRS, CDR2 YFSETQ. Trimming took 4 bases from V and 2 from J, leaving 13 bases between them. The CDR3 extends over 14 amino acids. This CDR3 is CASSRTVQAYEQYF. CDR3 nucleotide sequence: TGCGCCAGCAGCAGGACAGTCCAAGCCTACGAGCAGTACTTC.

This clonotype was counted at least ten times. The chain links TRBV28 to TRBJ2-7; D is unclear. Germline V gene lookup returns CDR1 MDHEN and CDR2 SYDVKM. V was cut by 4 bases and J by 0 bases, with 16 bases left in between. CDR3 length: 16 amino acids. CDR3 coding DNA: TGTGCCAGCAGTTCTCATGGGCCACCCTTCTCCTACGAGCAGTACTTC. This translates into CASSSHGPPFSYEQYF.

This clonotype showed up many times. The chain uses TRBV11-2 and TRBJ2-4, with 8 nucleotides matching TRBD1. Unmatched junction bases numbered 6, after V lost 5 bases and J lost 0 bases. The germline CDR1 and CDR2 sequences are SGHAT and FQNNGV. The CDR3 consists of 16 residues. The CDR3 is CASSVDRGIAKNIQYF. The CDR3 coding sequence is TGTGCCAGCAGCGTCGACAGGGGAATAGCCAAAAACATTCAGTACTTC.

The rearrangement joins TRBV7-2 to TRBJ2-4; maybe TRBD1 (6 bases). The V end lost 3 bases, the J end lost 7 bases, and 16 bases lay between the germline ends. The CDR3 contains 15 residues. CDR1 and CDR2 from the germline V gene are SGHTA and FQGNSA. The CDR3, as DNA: TGTGCCAGCAGCTTTGCCCCGAACAGGGTCAACATTCAGTACTTC. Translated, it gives CASSFAPNRVNIQYF.

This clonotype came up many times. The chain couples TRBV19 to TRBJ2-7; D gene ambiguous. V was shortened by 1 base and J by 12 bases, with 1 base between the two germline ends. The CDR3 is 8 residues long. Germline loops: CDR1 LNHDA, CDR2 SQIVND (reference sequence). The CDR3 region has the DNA TGTGCCAGTAGTATAGTGTACTTC. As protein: CASSIVYF.

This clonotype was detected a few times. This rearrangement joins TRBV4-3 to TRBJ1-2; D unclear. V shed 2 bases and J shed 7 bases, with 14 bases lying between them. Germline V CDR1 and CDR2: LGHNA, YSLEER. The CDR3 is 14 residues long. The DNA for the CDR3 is TGCGCCAGCAGCCAATCTGGCGGGGATCTTGGCTACACCTTC. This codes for CASSQSGGDLGYTF.

The CDR3 DNA is TGTGCCAGCAGCTTATCGGTGGCTGGGGCCAACGTCCTGACTTTC. As protein: CASSLSVAGANVLTF. V usage is TRBV7-2 and J usage is TRBJ2-6; D gene uncertain. Trimming pared 2 bases from V and 2 bases from J, leaving 7 bases between. Germline V lookup: CDR1 SGHTA, CDR2 FQGNSA. The CDR3 runs 15 residues.

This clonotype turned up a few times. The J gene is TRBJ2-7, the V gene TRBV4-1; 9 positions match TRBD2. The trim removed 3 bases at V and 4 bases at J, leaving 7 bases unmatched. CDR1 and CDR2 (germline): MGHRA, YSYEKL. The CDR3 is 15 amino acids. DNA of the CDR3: TGCGCCAGCAGCCATAGGCTAGCGGGAACGTACGAGCAGTACTTC. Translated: CASSHRLAGTYEQYF.

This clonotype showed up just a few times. The CDR3: CASSLSMGEETQYF. As DNA, the CDR3 is TGTGCCAGCAGTTTATCGATGGGGGAAGAGACCCAGTACTTC. This chain connects TRBV27 to TRBJ2-5; TRBD1 or TRBD2 may be the D gene (5 bases each). The germline V gene encodes CDR1 MNHEY and CDR2 SMNVEV (reference sequence). V was clipped by 0 bases and J by 3 bases, with 8 bases between them. The CDR3 loop spans 14 amino acids.

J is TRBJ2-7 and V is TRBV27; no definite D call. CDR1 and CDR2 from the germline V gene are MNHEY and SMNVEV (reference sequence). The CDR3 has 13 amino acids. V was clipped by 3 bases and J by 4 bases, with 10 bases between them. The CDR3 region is CASSFGSRYEQYF. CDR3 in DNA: TGTGCCAGCAGTTTTGGAAGCCGGTACGAGCAGTACTTC.

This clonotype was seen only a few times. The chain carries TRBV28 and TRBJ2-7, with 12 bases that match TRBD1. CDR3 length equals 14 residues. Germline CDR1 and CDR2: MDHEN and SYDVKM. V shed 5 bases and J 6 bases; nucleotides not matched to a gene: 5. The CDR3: CASSPGTGGREQYF. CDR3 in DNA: TGTGCCAGCAGTCCCGGGACAGGGGGCCGCGAGCAGTACTTC.

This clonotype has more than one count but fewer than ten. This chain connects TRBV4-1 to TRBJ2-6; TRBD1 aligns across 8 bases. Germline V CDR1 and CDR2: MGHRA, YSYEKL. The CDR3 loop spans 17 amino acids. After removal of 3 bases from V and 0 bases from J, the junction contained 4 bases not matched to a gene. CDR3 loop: CASSQTGVGSGANVLTF. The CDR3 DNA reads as TGCGCCAGCAGCCAGACAGGGGTAGGCTCTGGGGCCAACGTCCTGACTTTC.

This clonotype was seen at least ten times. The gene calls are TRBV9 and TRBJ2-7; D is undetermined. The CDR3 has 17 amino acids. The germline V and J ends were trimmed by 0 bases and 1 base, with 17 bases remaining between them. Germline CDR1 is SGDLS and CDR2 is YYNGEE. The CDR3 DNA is TGTGCCAGCAGCGTAGGAGCCTCGGTGGCTTCTTCCTACGAGCAGTACTTC. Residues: CASSVGASVASSYEQYF.

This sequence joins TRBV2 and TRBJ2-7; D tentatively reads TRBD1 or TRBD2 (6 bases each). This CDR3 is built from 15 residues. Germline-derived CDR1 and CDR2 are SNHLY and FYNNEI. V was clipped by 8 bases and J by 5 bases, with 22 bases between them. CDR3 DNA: TGTGCCAGCCGGGGGCATTTAAAGGTTCGGGACGAGCAGTACTTC. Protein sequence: CASRGHLKVRDEQYF.

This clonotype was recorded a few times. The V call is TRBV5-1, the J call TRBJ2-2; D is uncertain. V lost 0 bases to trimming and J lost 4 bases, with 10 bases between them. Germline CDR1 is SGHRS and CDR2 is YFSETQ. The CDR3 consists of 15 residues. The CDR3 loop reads CASSLAQLSTGELFF. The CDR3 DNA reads TGCGCCAGCAGCTTGGCTCAGCTTAGCACCGGGGAGCTGTTTTTT.

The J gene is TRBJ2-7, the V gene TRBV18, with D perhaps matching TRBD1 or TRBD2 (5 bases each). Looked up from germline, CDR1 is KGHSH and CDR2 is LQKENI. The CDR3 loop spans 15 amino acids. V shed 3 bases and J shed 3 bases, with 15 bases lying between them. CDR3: CASSPQGKGDYEQYF. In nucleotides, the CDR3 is TGTGCCAGCTCACCCCAGGGAAAGGGAGACTACGAGCAGTACTTC.

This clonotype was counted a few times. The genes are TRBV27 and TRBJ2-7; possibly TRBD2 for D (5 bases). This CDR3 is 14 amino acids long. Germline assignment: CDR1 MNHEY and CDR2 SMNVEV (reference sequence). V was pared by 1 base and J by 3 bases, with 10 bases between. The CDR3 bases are TGTGCCAGCAGTTTATTTGCAGACTACTACGAGCAGTACTTC. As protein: CASSLFADYYEQYF.